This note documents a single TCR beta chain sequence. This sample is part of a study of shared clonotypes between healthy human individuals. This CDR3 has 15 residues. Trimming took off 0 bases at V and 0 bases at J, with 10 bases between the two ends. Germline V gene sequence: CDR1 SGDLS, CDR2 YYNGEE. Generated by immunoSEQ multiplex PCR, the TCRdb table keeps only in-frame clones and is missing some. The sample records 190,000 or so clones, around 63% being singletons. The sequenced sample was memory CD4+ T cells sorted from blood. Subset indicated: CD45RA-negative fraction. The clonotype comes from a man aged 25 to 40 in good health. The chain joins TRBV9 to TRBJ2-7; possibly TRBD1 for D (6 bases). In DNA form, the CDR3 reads TGTGCCAGCAGCGTAGGGGACACCTCCTCCTACGAGCAGTACTTC. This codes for CASSVGDTSSYEQYF.